The entry that follows covers one T cell receptor (beta chain) sequence. There is no known antigen for this receptor. There are no base qualities to consult, and no much larger clone falls within one base. The cohort was made up of roughly 670 healthy bone marrow donors. All cohort members were sampled while nominally healthy, although unrecorded immune exposures were likely present. The donor was CMV seronegative and was included in the group of under 450 seronegative cohort members. A peripheral blood sample was provided by each donor, and peripheral blood mononuclear cells were used for TCR beta sequencing. Genomic DNA was extracted from the blood cell samples with the Qiagen DNeasy Blood Extraction Kit. This sample stems from a study of cytomegalovirus exposure and HLA in healthy donors (dated by TCRdb to about 2017). In the study overall: An earlier analysis of roughly 630 of the donors reported approximately 300 Gb of sequence data and 117 million unique TCR beta sequences from roughly 180 million T cells. To decide whether each TCR beta V gene segment behaved as functional or pseudogenic, an earlier analysis of approximately 620 of the donors relied on high-throughput TCR beta sequencing. The study aimed to test whether signatures of past pathogen exposure could be identified by cataloging public T cell receptors. In addition to the first cohort of several hundred subjects, a separate validation cohort of 120 different subjects was used. Class I and class II HLA loci were covered by the typing at four-digit resolution. To study patterns of TCR occurrence, a later analysis re-analyzed previously published TCR beta repertoires from 650 to 750 donors and added high-resolution HLA genotyping. The genetic ancestry cluster associated with self-reported Caucasian donors included around 76% of the approximately 410 genotyped donors. Typing coverage varied by locus: about 620-630 donors for A, B, C, DRB1 and DQB1; approximately 500 for DQA1; around 570 for DPA1; around 490 for DPB1. About five DR-DQ haplotypes were treated as single units for association and clustering because of strong linkage in the cohort. Donor age, sex, ethnicity and CMV serostatus were compiled together with the repertoire data. To predict cytomegalovirus infection status, the study combined high-throughput TCR immunosequencing, statistical association of individual TCRs with disease status, and machine learning. Rather than using new phenotypic data, the later analysis identified candidate immune exposures from TCR beta sequences and from how often those sequences occurred across donors. Roughly 300 gigabases of sequencing data and approximately 93 million unique TCR sequences were included in an early release covering 550 to 650 HLA-typed donors. In a later genetic analysis, genome-wide SNP genotypes for about three fifths of the roughly 670 donors were used, and that subset was treated as a discovery cohort. Across approximately 420 genotyped donors of the cohort, an average of approximately 240,000 unique TCR beta nucleotide sequences per donor were sequenced, and around 20% of those sequences were non-productive. All discovery cohort repertoires had been generated on a single sequencing platform. The study profiled the T cell repertoires of approximately 700 subjects by immunosequencing and related them to cytomegalovirus serostatus.

Library preparation employed the immunoSEQ multiplex PCR assay. For the multiplex PCR, a mixture combining 60 forward primers for TCR Vbeta segments and 13 reverse primers for TCR Jbeta segments was used. The CDR3 region of rearranged TCR beta genes was amplified from genomic DNA with a multiplex PCR assay. On the Illumina HiSeq System, the amplified TCR beta libraries were sequenced as 87-base-pair reads. The study's processing was this. A later analysis tallied 75 million to 95 million unique TCR beta chains across the roughly 610 repertoires, and some 10 million of those chains were shared by two or more donors. Raw reads were error-corrected and collapsed into unique sequences with a nearest-neighbor algorithm that merged closely related sequences to remove PCR and sequencing errors. Alignment of CDR3 sequences to IMGT reference sequences was used to assign V, D and J gene segments. For a sequence to be retained, at least a six-nucleotide match to both a V gene segment and a J gene segment was required. Rearrangements were classified as productive when the CDR3 lacked stop codons and remained in frame with V and J, and all other rearrangements were classified as non-productive. CDR3 was defined by IMGT convention, running from the second conserved V-encoded cysteine to the conserved J-encoded phenylalanine. The earlier analysis of about 640 of the donors excluded any sequence lacking an unambiguous match to a single V gene segment. An earlier analysis of roughly 590 of the donors called V segments functional above 56.7% productive rearrangements and segregating when the between-donor standard deviation exceeded 5%. A statistical classification framework was built for diagnosing cytomegalovirus status from the catalog of TCR beta chain sequences. A later analysis assigned V and J genes by comparing TCR nucleotide sequences with IMGT/GENE-DB human TR gene sequences. A later analysis assigned CDR3 sequences and most-parsimonious VDJ recombination scenarios with the TCRdist pipeline. In a later analysis, every TCR beta chain was defined by the combination of its CDR3 amino acid sequence and its V-gene family, and reads without a unique V-gene family were dropped. To address suspected cross-contamination and a sequencing artifact, a later analysis removed approximately 590 highly shared, low-generation-probability nucleotide sequences. In a later analysis, a clonal expansion index was calculated for each public chain from normalized within-repertoire ranks of inferred template counts. A later analysis computed generation probabilities with a VDJ recombination model fitted to out-of-frame rearrangements, and checked the results against IGoR. A later analysis scored TCR-TCR, TCR-HLA and TCR-CMV co-occurrence with hypergeometric tests, applying a repertoire-size bias correction to TCR pairs. False discovery rates were estimated in a later analysis by permuting HLA or CMV assignments 20 times. In a later analysis, co-occurring TCRs were grouped using DBSCAN, and TCRdist sequence similarity was added for clustering within HLA-allele-positive subsets. Repertoires with fewer than 30,000 or more than 120,000 public chains were left out of co-occurrence clustering, as were five repertoires with anomalous nucleotide sharing. Imported from immuneACCESS, the table was reduced by TCRdb to in-frame sequences with V and J called. These copies leave out some clones; in studies compared against another copy, an unresolved V gene accounts for under half, and the cause of the remainder is not known. That table gives V, J and clone size, and the DNA gave D and trimming. The sample has over 150,000 clones on record, about 83% of them singletons. Jointly, the top ten make up roughly 4% of the sample.

From the germline V gene, CDR1 is MNHNS and CDR2 is SASEGT. The cysteine opens and the phenylalanine closes a CDR3 of 14 amino acids. The DNA shown is the 42-base CDR3, in frame from base 1. Germline trimming amounts to 8 bases on V and 4 bases on J, with 10 as the count of junction bases outside the gene matches. What the work shows at the level of the full study, not this receptor alone: The classifier was reported to diagnose cytomegalovirus status with high specificity and sensitivity in both the original and validation cohorts. Because HLA typing was unavailable for some donors at each locus, only the typed subset was used in association tests. Presence/absence analyses assumed roughly uniform sequencing depth across donors, an assumption that may not hold. Broadly in line with IMGT annotations, most TCR beta V segments showed up in productive rearrangements about 87% or about 30% of the time in an earlier analysis of around 550 of the donors. An association between a missense DCLRE1C variant and V-gene and J-gene trimming of TCR beta chains was found in a later genetic analysis and replicated in an independent cohort. A further reported finding was that TCR beta sequences accurately predicted the HLA-A and HLA-B alleles for most subjects in the first cohort. Linkage disequilibrium might explain the correlated functional status among segregating V segments, but an unknown experimental factor could not be excluded. According to a later analysis, most CMV-associated TCR beta chains appeared to be HLA-restricted, and the HLA associations seemed to be driven largely by CMV exposure. A cluster of highly shared sequence variants was judged likely to be a technical artifact of the sequencing pipeline. A few of the identified cytomegalovirus-associated TCR beta chains were confirmed in vitro to be specific for cytomegalovirus antigens. When HLA alleles, especially DR and DQ, strongly co-occurred, TCR associations were difficult to assign to individual alleles. In a later analysis, several top co-occurrence clusters were reported to appear linked to parvovirus B19, influenza, CMV and Epstein-Barr virus. Because counts were too low, some 17 rarely observed V segments, including chromosome 9 orphons, were left out of the earlier analysis of some 640 of the donors. Immune exposure information for the cohort was limited to CMV serostatus. In a later analysis, TCR association rates were found to vary across HLA loci, with the most associated TCRs seen for DRB1 alleles and the fewest for HLA-C alleles. The authors suggested that the approach could potentially be extended to other disease states and immunological phenotypes. In a later genetic analysis, fewer N-insertions in productive TCRs were reported among donors in an Asian-associated ancestry cluster than the roughly 670-donor mean. Specific HLA alleles were associated with over 15,000 TCR beta sequences at a false discovery rate of 0.05 in a later analysis. Most TCR sequences were seen in very few donors, while some public TCRs were found in many individuals. Compared with equally common non-associated chains, HLA-associated TCR beta chains in a later analysis were more clonally expanded and had lower generation probabilities. The cohort was sequenced for TCR beta chains only, and without alpha or paired-chain data the features that could be detected were limited. Some IMGT-functional V segments, including TRBV6-2 and TRBV6-3, could not be told apart with the 87-base-pair reads, so those segments were excluded. In the study, roughly 160 TCR beta chains were listed as associated with cytomegalovirus.

The rearranged chain carries TRBV6-1 and TRBJ2-7; 8 nucleotides in the junction match TRBD2. The receptor's source is a woman in her 40s in good health and CMV-seronegative. The sample comprised PBMCs. The nucleotide sequence reads TGTGCCAGCCGGGGGGGGCAGGACCTATACGAGCAGTACTTC. Its protein is CASRGGQDLYEQYF.